The clone carrying this TCR beta chain was observed once. This sample was included in a study of glioma-infiltrating T cells after dendritic cell vaccination. Time point noted: after dendritic cell vaccination, including at tumor progression/relapse. The CDR3 has 15 residues. Germline V lookup: CDR1 SGHAT, CDR2 FQNNGV. Trimming removed 5 bases from V and 4 bases from J; junction bases left unmatched: 5. Measured with immunoSEQ multiplex PCR; TCRdb has only the in-frame clones, and not every one. The sample records 70,000 to 100,000 clones, 75% to 90% being singletons. Sequences were derived from blood, sampled after dendritic cell vaccination. The V gene is TRBV11-2, the J gene TRBJ1-4; TRBD1 agrees at 9 bases. This receptor was identified in a human donor with glioblastoma. The CDR3 bases are TGTGCCAGCAGCGAACAGGGGGCCGATAATGAAAAACTGTTTTTT. Translated, it gives CASSEQGADNEKLFF.